This TCR beta chain was identified in a study of shared clonotypes between healthy human individuals. Only in-frame clones appear in the TCRdb table, and some are missing; sequencing was by immunoSEQ multiplex PCR. The table lists around 2.1 million clones, approximately 94% of them singletons. The CDR3 runs 14 residues. Trimming left V 2 bases short and J 3 bases short, with 10 bases between. The germline V gene encodes CDR1 SNHLY and CDR2 FYNNEI. Sequencing used naive CD4+ T cells sorted from blood. As for subset: CD45RA+ positively selected. The clonotype was recovered from a man aged 18 to 29 in good health. The rearrangement uses TRBV2 and TRBJ2-5; a weak D match, TRBD1 (5 bases). The CDR3 region is CASSESHRKETQYF. CDR3 in DNA: TGTGCCAGCAGTGAAAGTCACAGGAAAGAGACCCAGTACTTC.